This entry lists 10 T cell receptor beta chains sequenced from one sample in a study of T cell responses to AZD1222 COVID-19 vaccine listed by TCRdb under 2021. Library preparation employed the immunoSEQ multiplex PCR assay. TCRdb limited this immuneACCESS table to in-frame rearrangements with V and J called. A share of clones is missing; checked studies link under half to unresolved V genes, and the rest is unexplained. The sample table records fewer than 30,000 clones; around 83% of these occur just once. 7.8% of the sample is held by the ten biggest clonotypes. This specimen's time point label, interpreted: about 28 days (+/-7) after the second vaccine dose. The material sequenced was peripheral blood, taken 28 days after the second AZD1222 dose. These receptors came from an adult who received the AZD1222 COVID-19 vaccine.

This chain uses TRBV11-1 with TRBJ2-7; D gene unclear. The germline V gene has CDR1 SGHAT and CDR2 FQDESV (reference sequence). The CDR3 spans 12 residues. V lost 4 bases and J 4 bases, leaving 8 bases between the germline ends. In nucleotides, the CDR3 is TGTGCCAGCAGCTATGGCCTATACGAGCAGTACTTC. This translates into CASSYGLYEQYF.

The chain joins TRBV7-7 to TRBJ2-2; no clear D. Germline CDR1 is SSHAT and CDR2 is FNYEAQ (reference sequence). The CDR3 has 13 residues. Trimming stripped 4 bases from V and 6 bases from J, with 9 bases between. For the CDR3, the DNA is TGTGCCAGCAGCTCGAACCGAGCCGGGGAGCTGTTTTTT. Encoded protein: CASSSNRAGELFF.

This clone was counted once. The chain joins TRBV30 to TRBJ2-3, with D possibly being TRBD1 or TRBD2 (5 bases each). Germline V lookup: CDR1 GTSNPN, CDR2 SVGIG (reference sequence). The V end was cut by 0 bases, the J end by 1 base, with 8 bases between. The CDR3 contains 14 residues. The CDR3 protein is CAWSVMGGTDTQYF. The CDR3, as DNA: TGTGCCTGGAGTGTTATGGGGGGCACAGATACGCAGTATTTT.

This chain uses TRBV7-9 with TRBJ2-4; D uncertain. Trimming took off 0 bases at V and 0 bases at J, with 6 bases between the two ends. Germline V gene lookup returns CDR1 SEHNR and CDR2 FQNEAQ (reference sequence). The CDR3 is made up of 15 amino acids. This CDR3 is CASSLAGIAKNIQYF. In DNA form, the CDR3 reads TGTGCCAGCAGCTTAGCAGGAATAGCCAAAAACATTCAGTACTTC.

The chain links TRBV5-5 to TRBJ1-2, with a tentative D call TRBD1 (6 bases). The CDR3 is 15 residues long. Germline V CDR1 and CDR2: SGHKS, YYEKEE (reference sequence). Trimming removed 1 base at V and 2 bases at J, with 12 bases between. CDR3: CASSLTGNSNYGYTF. The CDR3 region has the DNA TGTGCCAGCAGCTTGACAGGGAATTCCAACTATGGCTACACCTTC.

The chain has TRBV6-5 and TRBJ1-5; TRBD1 might be the D (6 bases). Trimming removed 0 bases from V and 7 bases from J, with 13 bases in between. CDR3 length: 15 residues. The germline gives CDR1 MNHEY, CDR2 SVGAGI. In DNA, the CDR3 is TGTGCCAGCAGTTACTCGAGGACAGTTGCGCAGCCCCAGCATTTT. It is translated as CASSYSRTVAQPQHF.

J is TRBJ1-2 and V is TRBV20-1, with D possibly being TRBD1 (6 bases). This CDR3 is 19 amino acids long. Trimming removed 3 bases from V and 4 bases from J, with 30 bases in between. Germline CDR1 reads DFQATT; CDR2 reads SNEGSKA (reference sequence). CDR3 coding DNA: TGCAGTGCTAGTCCTAGACTAGGGGGGGCGCGTTCCTTGATCTATGGCTACACCTTC. It translates to CSASPRLGGARSLIYGYTF.

The rearrangement uses TRBV3-1 (or the pseudogene TRBV3-2) and TRBJ1-6, with D unresolved. The CDR3 length is 16 residues. Trimming removed 0 bases from V and 9 bases from J, with 15 bases in between. Germline assignment: CDR1 LGHDT and CDR2 YNNKEL (reference sequence). This CDR3 reads CASSQERRAWGSPLHF. CDR3 in DNA: TGTGCCAGCAGCCAAGAGCGAAGGGCTTGGGGTTCACCCCTCCACTTT.

The rearrangement joins TRBV18 to TRBJ2-7, with D perhaps matching TRBD1 (6 bases). V was trimmed by 1 base and J by 5 bases, leaving 9 bases between them. CDR3 size: 13 residues. CDR1 and CDR2 from the germline V gene are KGHSH and LQKENI. The CDR3: CASSPQDSHEQYF. CDR3 coding DNA: TGTGCCAGCTCACCACAGGACAGCCACGAGCAGTACTTC. Full variable domain (outside the CDR3, taken from reference TRBV18 and TRBJ2-7): NAGVMQNPRHLVRRRGQEARLRCSPMKGHSHVYWYRQLPEEGLKFMVYLQKENIIDESGMPKERFSAEFPKEGPSILRIQQVVRGDSAAYFCASSPQDSHEQYFGPGTRLTVT.

This chain connects TRBV28 to TRBJ1-6, with unresolved D. The CDR3 has 16 amino acids. V was cut by 3 bases and J by 0 bases, with 9 bases left in between. CDR1 and CDR2 from the germline V gene are MDHEN and SYDVKM. CDR3 region: CASSFGLSSYNSPLHF. CDR3 DNA: TGTGCCAGCAGTTTCGGCCTGAGCTCCTATAATTCACCCCTCCACTTT.